This is a list of T cell receptor beta chains from one sample in a study of identical twins. One entry per CDR3 protein, called by TCRdb with MiXCR from the 5' RACE reads. The sample contains just under 650,000 distinct CDR3 sequences, under 8.5% of which appear only once. The same specimen was also included in a second study, on yellow fever vaccine responses in identical twins.

Sequencing input: PBMCs. The receptors originated from a woman aged 18 to 35 in good health. Each CDR3 is given with its conserved first and last residue. D genes are given only for firm matches. Size tells how often a clone was seen (once, few, many) or the class of an expanded clone, and some rows leave it out.

v_gene: TRBV4-2
j_gene: TRBJ2-3
d_gene: TRBD2
abundance: many
CDR3aa: CASSQDQTSGYTDTQYF
CDR3nt: TGTGCCAGCAGCCAAGATCAAACTAGCGGATACACAGATACGCAGTATTTT

v_gene: TRBV2
j_gene: TRBJ2-1
d_gene: -
abundance: many
CDR3aa: CASSETGSSYNEQFF
CDR3nt: TGTGCCAGCAGTGAAACGGGAAGCTCCTACAATGAGCAGTTCTTC

v_gene: TRBV29-1
j_gene: TRBJ2-7
d_gene: -
abundance: many
CDR3aa: CSVVVVESSYEQYF
CDR3nt: TGCAGCGTTGTAGTAGTCGAGAGCTCCTACGAGCAGTACTTC

v_gene: TRBV11-2
j_gene: TRBJ2-7
d_gene: TRBD2
abundance: -
CDR3aa: CASSLSSGNLYEQYF
CDR3nt: TGTGCCAGCAGCCTTTCTAGCGGGAATCTCTACGAGCAGTACTTC

v_gene: TRBV12-3/TRBV12-4
j_gene: TRBJ2-5
d_gene: -
abundance: many
CDR3aa: CASSRDVTQYF
CDR3nt: TGTGCCAGCAGTAGGGACGTAACCCAGTACTTC

v_gene: TRBV4-1
j_gene: TRBJ2-2
d_gene: -
abundance: -
CDR3aa: CASSQDGQQNTGELFF
CDR3nt: TGCGCCAGCAGCCAAGATGGGCAGCAGAACACCGGGGAGCTGTTTTTT

v_gene: TRBV20-1
j_gene: TRBJ2-1
d_gene: -
abundance: many
CDR3aa: CSARDGGRYNEQFF
CDR3nt: TGCAGTGCTAGAGATGGGGGACGATACAATGAGCAGTTCTTC

v_gene: TRBV10-3
j_gene: TRBJ2-4
d_gene: -
abundance: -
CDR3aa: CAISEVSPGSQYF
CDR3nt: TGTGCCATCAGTGAAGTCTCCCCGGGATCCCAGTACTTC

v_gene: TRBV6-5
j_gene: TRBJ2-3
d_gene: -
abundance: few
CDR3aa: CASSFRIYAGDTQYF
CDR3nt: TGTGCCAGCAGTTTTCGGATCTACGCAGGTGATACGCAGTATTTT

v_gene: TRBV7-8
j_gene: TRBJ1-2
d_gene: -
abundance: -
CDR3aa: CASSFSGAPSYTF
CDR3nt: TGTGCCAGCAGCTTCTCAGGGGCACCTAGCTACACCTTC

v_gene: TRBV27
j_gene: TRBJ2-1
d_gene: -
abundance: -
CDR3aa: CASRLGGSEQFF
CDR3nt: TGTGCCAGCAGGCTAGGAGGTAGTGAGCAGTTCTTC

v_gene: TRBV5-1
j_gene: TRBJ2-7
d_gene: TRBD2
abundance: -
CDR3aa: CASSLGRLGLALSGYEQYF
CDR3nt: TGCGCCAGCAGCTTGGGACGGTTGGGACTAGCGCTCTCGGGCTACGAGCAGTACTTC

v_gene: TRBV5-1
j_gene: TRBJ2-1
d_gene: TRBD2
abundance: few
CDR3aa: CASSLEATSVSYNEQFF
CDR3nt: TGCGCCAGCAGCTTGGAGGCCACTAGCGTCTCCTACAATGAGCAGTTCTTC

v_gene: TRBV4-1
j_gene: TRBJ1-2
d_gene: -
abundance: few
CDR3aa: CASSHRNGQYGYTF
CDR3nt: TGCGCCAGCAGCCACCGTAATGGACAGTATGGCTACACCTTC

v_gene: TRBV29-1
j_gene: TRBJ2-2
d_gene: TRBD1
abundance: many
CDR3aa: CSVGTGGLERAGELFF
CDR3nt: TGCAGCGTGGGGACAGGGGGCCTCGAACGGGCCGGGGAGCTGTTTTTT